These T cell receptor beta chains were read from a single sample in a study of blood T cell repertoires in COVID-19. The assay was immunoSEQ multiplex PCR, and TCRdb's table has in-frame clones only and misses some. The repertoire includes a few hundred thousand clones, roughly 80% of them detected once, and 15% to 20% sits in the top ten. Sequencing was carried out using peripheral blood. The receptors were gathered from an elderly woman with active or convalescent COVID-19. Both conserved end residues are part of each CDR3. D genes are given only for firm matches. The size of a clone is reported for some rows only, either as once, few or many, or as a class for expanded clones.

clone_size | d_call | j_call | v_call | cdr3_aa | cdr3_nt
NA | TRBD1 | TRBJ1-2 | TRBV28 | CASRQGTGTYGYTF | TGTGCCAGCAGACAAGGGACAGGGACGTATGGCTACACCTTC
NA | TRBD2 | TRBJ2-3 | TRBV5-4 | CASSLGGLAGGTTDTQYF | TGTGCCAGCAGCTTGGGGGGACTAGCGGGAGGGACCACAGATACGCAGTATTTT
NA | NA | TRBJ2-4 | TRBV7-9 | CASSLIRGAKNIQYF | TGTGCCAGCAGCTTAATCCGGGGGGCCAAAAACATTCAGTACTTC
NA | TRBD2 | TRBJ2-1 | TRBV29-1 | CSVAAGGGYNEQFF | TGCAGCGTTGCGGCGGGGGGCGGATACAATGAGCAGTTCTTC
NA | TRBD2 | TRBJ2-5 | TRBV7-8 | CASSAWTSGRSLGETQYF | TGTGCCAGCAGCGCATGGACTAGCGGGAGGAGCTTGGGGGAGACCCAGTACTTC
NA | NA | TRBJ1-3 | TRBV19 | CASSTGRAGSGNTIYF | TGTGCCAGTAGTACCGGCAGGGCTGGCTCTGGAAACACCATATATTTT
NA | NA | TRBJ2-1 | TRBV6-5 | CASSYSDSRPHNEQFF | TGTGCCAGCAGTTACTCGGATAGCCGGCCTCACAATGAGCAGTTCTTC
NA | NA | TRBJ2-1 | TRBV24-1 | CATSDRSSSYNEQFF | TGTGCCACCAGTGATAGAAGTAGCTCCTACAATGAGCAGTTCTTC
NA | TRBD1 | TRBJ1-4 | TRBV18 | CASSLPGQGNEKLFF | TGTGCCAGCTCCCTACCGGGACAGGGTAATGAAAAACTGTTTTTT
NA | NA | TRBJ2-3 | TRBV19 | CASSIDNAGSGTDTQYF | TGTGCCAGTAGTATAGATAACGCGGGATCTGGCACAGATACGCAGTATTTT
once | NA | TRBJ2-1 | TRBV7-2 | CASKGQGRYEQFF | TGTGCCAGCAAGGGGCAGGGTCGCTATGAGCAGTTCTTC
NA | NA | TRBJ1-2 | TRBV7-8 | CAAGLPDANYGYTF | TGTGCCGCCGGACTGCCGGATGCTAACTATGGCTACACCTTC
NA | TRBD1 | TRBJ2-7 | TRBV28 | CASRPTGLAYEQYF | TGTGCCAGCAGACCGACAGGGCTGGCTTACGAGCAGTACTTC
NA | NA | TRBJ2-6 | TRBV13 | CASNLRSSGANVLTF | TGTGCCAGCAACTTACGGTCTTCTGGGGCCAACGTCCTGACTTTC
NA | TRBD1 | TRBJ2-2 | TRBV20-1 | CSASSTGGPGELFF | TGCAGTGCTAGTTCTACAGGGGGCCCCGGGGAGCTGTTTTTT
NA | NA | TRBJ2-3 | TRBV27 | CASSEAPDTQYF | TGTGCCAGCAGTGAGGCTCCAGATACGCAGTATTTT
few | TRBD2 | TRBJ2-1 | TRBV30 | CAWSEASGYNEQFF | TGTGCCTGGAGTGAGGCTAGCGGGTACAATGAGCAGTTCTTC
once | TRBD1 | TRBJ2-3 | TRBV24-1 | CATSDKDRVATDTQYF | TGTGCCACCAGTGATAAAGACAGGGTAGCCACAGATACGCAGTATTTT
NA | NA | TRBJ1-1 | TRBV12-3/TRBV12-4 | CASSLPVPMQAFF | TGTGCCAGCAGTTTGCCAGTTCCCATGCAAGCTTTCTTT
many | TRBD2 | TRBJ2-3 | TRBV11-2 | CANRGLAGVSDTQYF | TGTGCCAATAGAGGACTAGCGGGAGTCTCAGATACGCAGTATTTT
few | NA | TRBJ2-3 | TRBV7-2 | CASSLATNTDTQYF | TGTGCCAGCAGCTTAGCGACTAATACAGATACGCAGTATTTT
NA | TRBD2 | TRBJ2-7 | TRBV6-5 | CASSYRLAGGSYEQYF | TGTGCCAGCAGTTACAGACTAGCGGGGGGGTCCTACGAGCAGTACTTC
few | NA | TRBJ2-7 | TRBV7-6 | CASSFQGWGMGEQYF | TGTGCCAGCAGCTTTCAGGGATGGGGAATGGGCGAGCAGTACTTC
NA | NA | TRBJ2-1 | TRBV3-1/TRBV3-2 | CASSLRGLGYNEQFF | TGTGCCAGCAGCCTCCGCGGCCTTGGTTACAATGAGCAGTTCTTC